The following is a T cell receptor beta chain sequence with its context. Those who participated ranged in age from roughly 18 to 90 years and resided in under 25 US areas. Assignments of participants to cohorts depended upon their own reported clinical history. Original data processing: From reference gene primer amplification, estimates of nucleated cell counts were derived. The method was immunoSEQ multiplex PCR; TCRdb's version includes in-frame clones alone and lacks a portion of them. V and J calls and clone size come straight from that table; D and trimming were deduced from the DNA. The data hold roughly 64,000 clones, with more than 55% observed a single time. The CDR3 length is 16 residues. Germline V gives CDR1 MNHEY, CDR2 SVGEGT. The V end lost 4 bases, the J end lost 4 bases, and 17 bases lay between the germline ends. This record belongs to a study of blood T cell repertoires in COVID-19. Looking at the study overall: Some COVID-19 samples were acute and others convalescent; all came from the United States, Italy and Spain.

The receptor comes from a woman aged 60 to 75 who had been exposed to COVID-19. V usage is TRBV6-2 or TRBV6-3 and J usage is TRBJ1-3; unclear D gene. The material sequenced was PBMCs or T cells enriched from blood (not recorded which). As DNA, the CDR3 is TGTGCCAGCAGTTCTAGCCCGACCCTTCACGGAAACACCATATATTTT. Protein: CASSSSPTLHGNTIYF.